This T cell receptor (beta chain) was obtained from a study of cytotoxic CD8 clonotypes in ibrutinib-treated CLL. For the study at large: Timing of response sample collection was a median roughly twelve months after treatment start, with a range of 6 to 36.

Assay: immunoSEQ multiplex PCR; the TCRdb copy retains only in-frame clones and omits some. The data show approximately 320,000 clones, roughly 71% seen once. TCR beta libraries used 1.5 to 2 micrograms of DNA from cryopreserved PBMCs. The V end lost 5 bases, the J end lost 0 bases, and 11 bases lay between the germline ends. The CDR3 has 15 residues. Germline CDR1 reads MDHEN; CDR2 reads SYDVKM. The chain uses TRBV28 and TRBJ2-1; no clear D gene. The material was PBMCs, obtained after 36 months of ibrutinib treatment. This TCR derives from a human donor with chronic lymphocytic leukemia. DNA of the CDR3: TGTGCCAGCAGTACCGACGGAACCTCCTACAATGAGCAGTTCTTC. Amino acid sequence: CASSTDGTSYNEQFF.